A selection of T cell receptor beta chains follows, all from one sample in a study of blood T cells in healthy people across ages. TCRdb reprocessed the 5' RACE reads via MiXCR and lists one record per CDR3 protein. The sample holds about 640,000 distinct CDR3 sequences, roughly 53% seen once. The sequenced sample was blood. Source of these receptors: a man in his sixties in good health. CDR3s include the opening cysteine and the closing phenylalanine or tryptophan. Each record gives: clone size, D gene, J gene, V gene, CDR3 DNA, CDR3 protein. D genes are given only for firm matches. Only part of the rows carry a size: once, few, many, or a class if the clone is expanded.

clone size: -
D gene: -
J gene: TRBJ2-5
V gene: TRBV20-1
CDR3 DNA: TGCAGTGCTAGACGACTAGAGGAAGAGACCCAGTACTTC
CDR3 protein: CSARRLEEETQYF

clone size: few
D gene: TRBD1
J gene: TRBJ1-2
V gene: TRBV12-3/TRBV12-4
CDR3 DNA: TGTGCCAGCAGTTCTGGGACAGGGGCTAACTATGGCTACACCTTC
CDR3 protein: CASSSGTGANYGYTF

clone size: once
D gene: TRBD1
J gene: TRBJ1-2
V gene: TRBV5-1
CDR3 DNA: TGCGCCAGCAGCTTGGCACAGGGGCGAGGCTATGGCTACACCTTC
CDR3 protein: CASSLAQGRGYGYTF

clone size: -
D gene: TRBD1
J gene: TRBJ2-7
V gene: TRBV10-3
CDR3 DNA: TGTGCCACCGGGACAGGGTTTTCCTACGAGCAGTACTTC
CDR3 protein: CATGTGFSYEQYF

clone size: -
D gene: -
J gene: TRBJ2-2
V gene: TRBV5-6
CDR3 DNA: TGTGCCAGCAGCTTGGATGTCACCTTGAACACCGGGGAGCTGTTTTTT
CDR3 protein: CASSLDVTLNTGELFF

clone size: -
D gene: TRBD1
J gene: TRBJ2-7
V gene: TRBV12-3/TRBV12-4
CDR3 DNA: TGTGCCAGCAGCTCATCGGGACAGATCTACGAGCAGTACTTC
CDR3 protein: CASSSSGQIYEQYF

clone size: -
D gene: -
J gene: TRBJ2-3
V gene: TRBV5-1
CDR3 DNA: TGCGCCAGCAGCTTGGGCGGTCTTCAAGATACGCAGTATTTT
CDR3 protein: CASSLGGLQDTQYF

clone size: -
D gene: -
J gene: TRBJ2-2
V gene: TRBV6-4
CDR3 DNA: TGTGCCACCTCCCAGACAAACACCGGGGAGCTGTTTTTT
CDR3 protein: CATSQTNTGELFF

clone size: few
D gene: TRBD1
J gene: TRBJ1-1
V gene: TRBV12-3/TRBV12-4
CDR3 DNA: TGTGCCAGCAGTCTACGGACAGGGGCGAACACTGAAGCTTTCTTT
CDR3 protein: CASSLRTGANTEAFF

clone size: -
D gene: -
J gene: TRBJ2-1
V gene: TRBV2
CDR3 DNA: TGTGCCAGCAGTAACAGGGTGGCGGGGCTCCTAAATGAGCAGTTCTTC
CDR3 protein: CASSNRVAGLLNEQFF

clone size: -
D gene: TRBD2
J gene: TRBJ2-1
V gene: TRBV12-3/TRBV12-4
CDR3 DNA: TGTGCCAGCAGAACCAGCGGGGGGGCCACAAGTGAGCAGTTCTTC
CDR3 protein: CASRTSGGATSEQFF

clone size: -
D gene: -
J gene: TRBJ2-7
V gene: TRBV6-2/TRBV6-3
CDR3 DNA: TGTGCCAGCAGGGCCTCGTGGGATAGTTCCTACGAGCAGTACTTC
CDR3 protein: CASRASWDSSYEQYF

clone size: few
D gene: TRBD1
J gene: TRBJ2-2
V gene: TRBV6-2/TRBV6-3
CDR3 DNA: TGTGCCAGCAGTGGACAGGGCACCGGGGAGCTGTTTTTT
CDR3 protein: CASSGQGTGELFF

clone size: few
D gene: -
J gene: TRBJ1-6
V gene: TRBV14
CDR3 DNA: TGTGCCAGCAGCCAAGACGCACCCCTCCACTTT
CDR3 protein: CASSQDAPLHF

clone size: -
D gene: -
J gene: TRBJ2-7
V gene: TRBV11-3
CDR3 DNA: TGTGCCAGCAGCTTAGAGGCATTACAAGCCCCCACCTACGAGCAGTACTTC
CDR3 protein: CASSLEALQAPTYEQYF

clone size: -
D gene: -
J gene: TRBJ2-3
V gene: TRBV12-3/TRBV12-4
CDR3 DNA: TGTGCCAGCAGCCCTGGGGTAGCGGAGAGCACAGATACGCAGTATTTT
CDR3 protein: CASSPGVAESTDTQYF

clone size: -
D gene: TRBD1
J gene: TRBJ2-4
V gene: TRBV6-1
CDR3 DNA: TGTGCCAGCACTAGGGGACAGGGCGAGGGAAACATTCAGTACTTC
CDR3 protein: CASTRGQGEGNIQYF

clone size: -
D gene: -
J gene: TRBJ2-3
V gene: TRBV20-1
CDR3 DNA: TGCAGTGCTAGAGGGCTAGAGGTTAACACAGATACGCAGTATTTT
CDR3 protein: CSARGLEVNTDTQYF

clone size: few
D gene: -
J gene: TRBJ2-1
V gene: TRBV20-1
CDR3 DNA: TGCAGTGCCCAGCCGGGACGCAGCAATGAGCAGTTCTTC
CDR3 protein: CSAQPGRSNEQFF

clone size: -
D gene: -
J gene: TRBJ1-6
V gene: TRBV6-5
CDR3 DNA: TGTGCCAGCACCCGAGGGGGGAGAGGTTCACCCCTCCACTTT
CDR3 protein: CASTRGGRGSPLHF

clone size: -
D gene: -
J gene: TRBJ2-3
V gene: TRBV12-3/TRBV12-4
CDR3 DNA: TGTGCCAGCTTCCGGGCAGGGGCCACAGATACGCAGTATTTT
CDR3 protein: CASFRAGATDTQYF

clone size: few
D gene: -
J gene: TRBJ2-3
V gene: TRBV12-3/TRBV12-4
CDR3 DNA: TGTGCCAGCACCCCCGGGGTAGGGGTATCCACAGATACGCAGTATTTT
CDR3 protein: CASTPGVGVSTDTQYF

clone size: -
D gene: -
J gene: TRBJ2-5
V gene: TRBV7-2
CDR3 DNA: TGTGCCAGCAACCCATCAGGGGTGCAAGAGACCCAGTACTTC
CDR3 protein: CASNPSGVQETQYF

clone size: few
D gene: TRBD1
J gene: TRBJ2-7
V gene: TRBV11-2
CDR3 DNA: TGTGCCAGCAGCCCGGACAGGGTTACCTACGAGCAGTACTTC
CDR3 protein: CASSPDRVTYEQYF

clone size: few
D gene: -
J gene: TRBJ2-5
V gene: TRBV7-9
CDR3 DNA: TGTGCCAGCAGCACCTCATTAGTATTCGAGACCCAGTACTTC
CDR3 protein: CASSTSLVFETQYF

clone size: -
D gene: -
J gene: TRBJ1-2
V gene: TRBV2
CDR3 DNA: TGTGCCAGCAGTGAAGAAACCTACACCTTC
CDR3 protein: CASSEETYTF

clone size: -
D gene: -
J gene: TRBJ1-3
V gene: TRBV7-8
CDR3 DNA: TGTGCCAGCAGCGTAGCAGGGTTTTCCGGAAACACCATATATTTT
CDR3 protein: CASSVAGFSGNTIYF

clone size: -
D gene: -
J gene: TRBJ2-1
V gene: TRBV12-3/TRBV12-4
CDR3 DNA: TGTGCCAGCAGCTGGATCCAGACGGTCAATGAGCAGTTCTTC
CDR3 protein: CASSWIQTVNEQFF

clone size: -
D gene: -
J gene: TRBJ2-3
V gene: TRBV24-1
CDR3 DNA: TGTGCCACCAGTGATTTGTGGTCAGATACGCAGTATTTT
CDR3 protein: CATSDLWSDTQYF

clone size: many
D gene: -
J gene: TRBJ2-7
V gene: TRBV6-5
CDR3 DNA: TGTGCCAGCAGTTACTCCCCGGCCTTGGGCGAGCAGTACTTC
CDR3 protein: CASSYSPALGEQYF

clone size: -
D gene: -
J gene: TRBJ1-2
V gene: TRBV6-2/TRBV6-3
CDR3 DNA: TGTGCCAGCACCCCGGGGGGGAATGGCTACACCTTC
CDR3 protein: CASTPGGNGYTF

clone size: -
D gene: -
J gene: TRBJ1-4
V gene: TRBV5-1
CDR3 DNA: TGCGCCAGCAGCCCTGCGTCAACTAATGAAAAACTGTTTTTT
CDR3 protein: CASSPASTNEKLFF

clone size: -
D gene: TRBD1
J gene: TRBJ1-6
V gene: TRBV5-5
CDR3 DNA: TGTGCCAGCAGCCCGGTAATCTCCAGGGACAGGGACTCACCCCTCCACTTT
CDR3 protein: CASSPVISRDRDSPLHF

clone size: few
D gene: -
J gene: TRBJ1-2
V gene: TRBV3-1
CDR3 DNA: TGTGCCAGCAGCCAAGGAGCAGCGGCGGGCTGGGGCTACACCTTC
CDR3 protein: CASSQGAAAGWGYTF

clone size: -
D gene: -
J gene: TRBJ2-3
V gene: TRBV12-3/TRBV12-4
CDR3 DNA: TGTGCCAGCAGAAGACTAGGAGGGACAGATACGCAGTATTTT
CDR3 protein: CASRRLGGTDTQYF

clone size: -
D gene: TRBD1
J gene: TRBJ2-3
V gene: TRBV12-3/TRBV12-4
CDR3 DNA: TGTGCCAGCAGTTTAAGGGGACAGGGGTCAGATACGCAGTATTTT
CDR3 protein: CASSLRGQGSDTQYF

clone size: -
D gene: -
J gene: TRBJ1-2
V gene: TRBV12-3/TRBV12-4
CDR3 DNA: TGTGCCAGCAGTTTAGCGCTACGGACGGCCCCCTACACCTTC
CDR3 protein: CASSLALRTAPYTF

clone size: -
D gene: -
J gene: TRBJ2-1
V gene: TRBV20-1
CDR3 DNA: TGCAGTGCTAGAGGCGGAGGGCCCGGTGGGAATGAGCAGTTCTTC
CDR3 protein: CSARGGGPGGNEQFF

clone size: -
D gene: -
J gene: TRBJ1-1
V gene: TRBV29-1
CDR3 DNA: TGCAGCGTTGCCTGGGGGATGGCTGAAGCTTTCTTT
CDR3 protein: CSVAWGMAEAFF

clone size: -
D gene: -
J gene: TRBJ1-2
V gene: TRBV28
CDR3 DNA: TGTGCCAGCAATAGACAGGTGGGCGGCTATGGCTACACCTTC
CDR3 protein: CASNRQVGGYGYTF

clone size: few
D gene: TRBD2
J gene: TRBJ2-5
V gene: TRBV2
CDR3 DNA: TGTGCCAGCAGTGGTGTAGTGACTAGCGGGGGGGTCCGCCAAGAGACCCAGTACTTC
CDR3 protein: CASSGVVTSGGVRQETQYF

clone size: -
D gene: -
J gene: TRBJ2-2
V gene: TRBV27
CDR3 DNA: TGTGCCAGCAGTTTATCGTTTTTTGACTATCCGGCCGCCGGGGAGCTGTTTTTT
CDR3 protein: CASSLSFFDYPAAGELFF

clone size: -
D gene: TRBD2
J gene: TRBJ2-1
V gene: TRBV20-1
CDR3 DNA: TGCAGTGCTAGAGATGGGGGTAGCGGGGTTAATGAGCAGTTCTTC
CDR3 protein: CSARDGGSGVNEQFF

clone size: -
D gene: TRBD1
J gene: TRBJ2-7
V gene: TRBV29-1
CDR3 DNA: TGCAGCGTCAAGGGACAGGGGACGTACGAGCAGTACTTC
CDR3 protein: CSVKGQGTYEQYF

clone size: -
D gene: TRBD1
J gene: TRBJ2-5
V gene: TRBV7-9
CDR3 DNA: TGTGCCAGCAGCTTACAGGGGGCCAGCGGGGAGACCCAGTACTTC
CDR3 protein: CASSLQGASGETQYF

clone size: few
D gene: -
J gene: TRBJ2-7
V gene: TRBV10-1
CDR3 DNA: TGCGCCAGCAGTGAGTCCGGCAGGAGCTACGAGCAGTACTTC
CDR3 protein: CASSESGRSYEQYF

clone size: -
D gene: TRBD1
J gene: TRBJ1-6
V gene: TRBV3-1
CDR3 DNA: TGTGCCAGCAGCCAAGCTCGGGACAGGTTCCCCCTCCACTTT
CDR3 protein: CASSQARDRFPLHF

clone size: -
D gene: TRBD2
J gene: TRBJ2-3
V gene: TRBV10-3
CDR3 DNA: TGTGCCATTTCCGACGGCGGGGGGGCGGCAGATACGCAGTATTTT
CDR3 protein: CAISDGGGAADTQYF

clone size: -
D gene: -
J gene: TRBJ1-4
V gene: TRBV12-3/TRBV12-4
CDR3 DNA: TGTGCCAGCAGTCCAAGGGGAGGGGCCTCTAATGAAAAACTGTTTTTT
CDR3 protein: CASSPRGGASNEKLFF

clone size: medium-sized
D gene: TRBD1
J gene: TRBJ1-1
V gene: TRBV9
CDR3 DNA: TGTGCCAGCAGCGTAGGGACAGGAGCTAACACTGAAGCTTTCTTT
CDR3 protein: CASSVGTGANTEAFF

clone size: -
D gene: -
J gene: TRBJ2-1
V gene: TRBV7-2
CDR3 DNA: TGTGCCAGCAGCGTGGTCTCCTACAATGAGCAGTTCTTC
CDR3 protein: CASSVVSYNEQFF

clone size: -
D gene: TRBD2
J gene: TRBJ2-7
V gene: TRBV7-9
CDR3 DNA: TGTGCCAGCAGCTTATCCCGCGGGACTAGCGGCGAGCAGTACTTC
CDR3 protein: CASSLSRGTSGEQYF

clone size: -
D gene: TRBD2
J gene: TRBJ2-1
V gene: TRBV9
CDR3 DNA: TGTGCCAGCACCCCCAGCGGGGGGTCTTACAATGAGCAGTTCTTC
CDR3 protein: CASTPSGGSYNEQFF

clone size: -
D gene: -
J gene: TRBJ1-4
V gene: TRBV20-1
CDR3 DNA: TGCAGTGCGCGCCGTGGGGGGCCGAGGGATGAAAAACTGTTTTTT
CDR3 protein: CSARRGGPRDEKLFF